This T cell receptor (beta chain) is from a study of cytomegalovirus exposure and HLA in healthy donors. CDR1 is SGDLS, CDR2 YYNGEE, per germline. V was clipped by 4 bases and J by 6 bases, with 14 bases between them. The CDR3 contains 14 residues. Primers for the PCR totalled 60 Vbeta and 13 Jbeta. Only in-frame clones appear in the TCRdb table, and some are missing; sequencing was by immunoSEQ multiplex PCR. This table holds 75,000 to 100,000 clones, around 73% found once. The chain has TRBV9 and TRBJ2-1; D is unclear. The receptor comes from a man aged 40-50 years in good health and CMV-seronegative. Sequencing used PBMCs. CDR3 amino acids: CASSPRTTLNEQFF. The CDR3 DNA reads as TGTGCCAGCAGCCCGAGAACTACCCTCAATGAGCAGTTCTTC.